The 10 T cell receptor beta chains presented below share a single source sample, sequenced in a study of CD4+ T cells in melanoma. Only in-frame clones appear in the TCRdb table, and some are missing; sequencing was by immunoSEQ multiplex PCR. The data show roughly 150,000 clones, with about 93% seen just once and approximately 1.4% held by the top ten. All receptors derive from a human donor with melanoma.

The rearrangement uses TRBV6-1 and TRBJ2-7; D might be TRBD1 (5 bases). The length of the CDR3 is 13 residues. CDR1 is MNHNS and CDR2 is SASEGT in the germline V gene. V was trimmed by 8 bases and J by 0 bases, leaving 11 bases between them. The CDR3 coding sequence is TGTGCCAGCGCCCCAGGGCACTCCTACGAGCAGTACTTC. It is translated as CASAPGHSYEQYF.

V gene TRBV2 combines with J gene TRBJ2-5; TRBD2 might be the D (5 bases). Germline CDR1 SNHLY, CDR2 FYNNEI. The CDR3 totals 12 residues. Trimming removed 6 bases from V and 5 bases from J, with 10 bases in between. The CDR3 DNA is TGTGCCAGCAGCCCACGGAGGGAGACCCAGTACTTC. Translating it yields CASSPRRETQYF.

V and J are TRBV7-2 and TRBJ2-4; TRBD1 matches 8 bases. This CDR3 spans 14 amino acids. Germline CDR1 is SGHTA and CDR2 is FQGNSA. V dropped 5 bases and J dropped 3; count of bases not matched to a gene: 3. The CDR3 loop reads CASSPDRGKNIQYF. The CDR3 region has the DNA TGTGCCAGCAGCCCCGACAGGGGCAAAAACATTCAGTACTTC. The variable domain in full, completed from reference TRBV7-2 and TRBJ2-4, reads GAGVSQSPSNKVTEKGKDVELRCDPISGHTALYWYRQSLGQGLEFLIYFQGNSAPDKSGLPSDRFSAERTGGSVSTLTIQRTQQEDSAVYLCASSPDRGKNIQYFGAGTRLSVL.

In DNA, the CDR3 is TGTGCCAGCAGCTTGCTGGGCGACGAGCAGTACTTC. Translation gives CASSLLGDEQYF. The chain couples TRBV7-2 to TRBJ2-7, with D hard to call. Trimming shortened V by 3 bases and J by 5 bases, and 8 bases separated the two germline ends. The CDR3 length is 12 residues. The germline gives CDR1 SGHTA, CDR2 FQGNSA.

The rearrangement uses TRBV4-1 and TRBJ2-7; the match to TRBD1 covers 7 bases. CDR1 and CDR2 from the germline V gene are MGHRA and YSYEKL. V dropped 4 bases and J dropped 3; count of bases not matched to a gene: 9. The CDR3 has 15 residues. This CDR3 reads CASSPAWGQSYEQYF. The CDR3 bases are TGCGCCAGCAGCCCAGCGTGGGGACAGAGCTACGAGCAGTACTTC.

The V gene is TRBV27, the J gene TRBJ1-5; 7 nucleotides line up with TRBD1. V trimming: 7 bases; J trimming: 0 bases; junction bases outside the gene matches: 15. The length of the CDR3 is 18 residues. Germline assignment: CDR1 MNHEY and CDR2 SMNVEV (reference sequence). The CDR3 loop reads CASTKLSSGTDSNQPQHF. CDR3 DNA sequence: TGTGCCAGCACCAAATTATCCAGTGGGACAGATAGCAATCAGCCCCAGCATTTT.

This clone has only one observation. The chain employs TRBV19 and TRBJ1-1; D unresolved. Germline-derived CDR1 and CDR2 are LNHDA and SQIVND (reference sequence). CDR3 length: 13 residues. Trimming removed 6 bases at V and 4 bases at J, with 12 bases between. For the CDR3, the DNA is TGTGCCAGTAGATGGGGAGGCGGCACTGAAGCTTTCTTT. It encodes CASRWGGGTEAFF.

In this sample, this clone turned up once. The genes are TRBV7-6 and TRBJ1-2; 7 bases are shared with TRBD1. Germline CDR1 and CDR2: SGHVS and FNYEAQ. The CDR3 runs to 18 residues. V shed 4 bases and J 0 bases; nucleotides not matched to a gene: 14. The CDR3: CASSSNRGPISSNYGYTF. The CDR3 DNA reads TGTGCCAGCAGCTCAAACAGGGGACCAATTTCCTCTAACTATGGCTACACCTTC.

This chain links TRBV7-8 with TRBJ2-7; 12 positions agree with TRBD1. Germline assignment: CDR1 SGHVS and CDR2 FQNEAQ. Trimming took 5 bases from V and 5 from J; bases not matched to a gene: 10. CDR3 length equals 16 residues. CDR3 in DNA: TGTGCCAGCAGCGGCCCCCAGGGGACAGGGGGCCACGAGCAGTACTTC. Translated, it gives CASSGPQGTGGHEQYF.

This rearrangement joins TRBV6-5 to TRBJ1-1; D ambiguous. Trimming pared 4 bases from V and 1 base from J, leaving 13 bases between. Germline CDR1 is MNHEY and CDR2 is SVGAGI. This CDR3 spans 15 amino acids. The CDR3 loop is CASSFDGRGNTEAFF. DNA of the CDR3: TGTGCCAGCAGTTTTGATGGCCGGGGGAACACTGAAGCTTTCTTT.